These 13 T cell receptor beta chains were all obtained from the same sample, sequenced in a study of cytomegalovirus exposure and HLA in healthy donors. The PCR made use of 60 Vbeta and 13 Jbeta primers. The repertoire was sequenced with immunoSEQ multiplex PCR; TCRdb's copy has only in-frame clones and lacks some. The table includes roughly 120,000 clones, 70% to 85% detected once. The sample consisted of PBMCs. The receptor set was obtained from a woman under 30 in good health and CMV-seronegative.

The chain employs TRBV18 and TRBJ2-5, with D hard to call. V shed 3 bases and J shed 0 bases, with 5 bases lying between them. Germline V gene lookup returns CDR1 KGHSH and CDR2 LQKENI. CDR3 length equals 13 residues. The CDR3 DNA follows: TGTGCCAGCTCACCCACAGACCAAGAGACCCAGTACTTC. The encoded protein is CASSPTDQETQYF. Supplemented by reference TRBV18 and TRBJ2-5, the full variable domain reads NAGVMQNPRHLVRRRGQEARLRCSPMKGHSHVYWYRQLPEEGLKFMVYLQKENIIDESGMPKERFSAEFPKEGPSILRIQQVVRGDSAAYFCASSPTDQETQYFGPGTRLLVL.

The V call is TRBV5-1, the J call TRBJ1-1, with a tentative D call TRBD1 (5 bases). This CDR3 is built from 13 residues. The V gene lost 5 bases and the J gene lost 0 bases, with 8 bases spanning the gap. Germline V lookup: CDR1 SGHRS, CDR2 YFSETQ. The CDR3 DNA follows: TGCGCCAGCAGTGCAGGGATGAACACTGAAGCTTTCTTT. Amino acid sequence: CASSAGMNTEAFF.

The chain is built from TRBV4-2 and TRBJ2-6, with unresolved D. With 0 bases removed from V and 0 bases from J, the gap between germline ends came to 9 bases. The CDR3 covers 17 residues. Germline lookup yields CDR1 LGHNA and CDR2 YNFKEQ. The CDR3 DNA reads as TGTGCCAGCAGCCAAGATCCGTCCAGCTCTGGGGCCAACGTCCTGACTTTC. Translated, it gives CASSQDPSSSGANVLTF.

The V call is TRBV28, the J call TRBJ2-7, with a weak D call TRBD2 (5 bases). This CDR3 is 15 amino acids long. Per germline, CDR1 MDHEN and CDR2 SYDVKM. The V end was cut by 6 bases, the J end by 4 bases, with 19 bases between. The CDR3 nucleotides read TGTGCCAGCAGCCAACCCCAAGTGTCGGGATACGAGCAGTACTTC. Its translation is CASSQPQVSGYEQYF.

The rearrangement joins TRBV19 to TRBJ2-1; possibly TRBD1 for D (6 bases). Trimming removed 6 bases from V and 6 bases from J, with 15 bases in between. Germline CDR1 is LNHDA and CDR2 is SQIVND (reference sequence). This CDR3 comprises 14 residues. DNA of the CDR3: TGTGCCAGTAGACTACAGGGAATGGGCAATGAGCAGTTCTTC. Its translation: CASRLQGMGNEQFF.

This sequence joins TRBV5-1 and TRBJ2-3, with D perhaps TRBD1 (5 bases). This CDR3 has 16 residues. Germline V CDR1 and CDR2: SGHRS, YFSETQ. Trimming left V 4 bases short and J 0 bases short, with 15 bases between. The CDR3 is CASSPAGASSTDTQYF. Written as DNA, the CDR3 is TGCGCCAGCAGCCCCGCTGGGGCGTCGAGCACAGATACGCAGTATTTT.

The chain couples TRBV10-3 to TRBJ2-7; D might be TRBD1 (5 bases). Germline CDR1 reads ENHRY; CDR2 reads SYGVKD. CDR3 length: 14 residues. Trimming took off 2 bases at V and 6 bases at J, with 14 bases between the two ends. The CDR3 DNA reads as TGTGCCATCAGTGAGGAAACCCCGACAGCCGAGCAGTACTTC. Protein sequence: CAISEETPTAEQYF.

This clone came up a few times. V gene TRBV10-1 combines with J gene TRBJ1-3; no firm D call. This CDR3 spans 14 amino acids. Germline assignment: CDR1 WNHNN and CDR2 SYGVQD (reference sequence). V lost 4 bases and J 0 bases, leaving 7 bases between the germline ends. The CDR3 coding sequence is TGCGCCAGCAGTGCCGGGTACTCTGGAAACACCATATATTTT. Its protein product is CASSAGYSGNTIYF.

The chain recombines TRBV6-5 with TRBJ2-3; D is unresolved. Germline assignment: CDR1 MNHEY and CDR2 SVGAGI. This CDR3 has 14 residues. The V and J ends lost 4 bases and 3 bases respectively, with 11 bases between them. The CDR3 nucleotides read TGTGCCAGCAGTTCGAGACTTCGGACAGATACGCAGTATTTT. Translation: CASSSRLRTDTQYF.

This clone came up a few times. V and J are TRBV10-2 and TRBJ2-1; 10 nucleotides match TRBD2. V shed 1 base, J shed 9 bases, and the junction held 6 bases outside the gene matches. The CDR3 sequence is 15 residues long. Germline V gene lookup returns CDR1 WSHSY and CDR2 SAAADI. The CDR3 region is CASSEYLAGDTEQFF. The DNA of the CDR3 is TGCGCCAGCAGTGAGTATCTAGCGGGAGACACTGAGCAGTTCTTC.

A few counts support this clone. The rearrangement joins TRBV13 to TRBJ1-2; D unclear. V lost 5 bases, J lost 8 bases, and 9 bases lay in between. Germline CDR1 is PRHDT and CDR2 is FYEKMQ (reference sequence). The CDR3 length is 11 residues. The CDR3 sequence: CASSANEGYTF. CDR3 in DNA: TGTGCCAGCAGCGCGAACGAGGGCTACACCTTC.

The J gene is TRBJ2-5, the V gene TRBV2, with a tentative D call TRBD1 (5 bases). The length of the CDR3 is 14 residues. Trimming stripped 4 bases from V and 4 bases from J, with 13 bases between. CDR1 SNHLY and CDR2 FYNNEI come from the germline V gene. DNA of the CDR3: TGTGCCAGCAGTGTAGGCAGGGCAGGAGAGACCCAGTACTTC. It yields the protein CASSVGRAGETQYF.

The CDR3 coding sequence is TGTGCCAGCAGCACCGGACTAGCGGGAGCCGGCGGGGAGCTGTTTTTT. Protein sequence: CASSTGLAGAGGELFF. The chain joins TRBV5-5 to TRBJ2-2, with 13 nucleotides matching TRBD2. There are 16 residues in the CDR3. Germline-derived CDR1 and CDR2 are SGHKS and YYEKEE (reference sequence). With 4 bases clipped from V and 7 bases from J, the junction kept 7 bases outside the gene matches.